Shown below are 7 T cell receptor beta chains from a single sample sequenced in a study of post-analysis software for immune sequencing data. General study results and limits: Higher frequency in patients than in controls was seen for roughly five TRBV segments, with TRBV5-6, TRBV5-1 and TRBV20-1 among them.

Libraries were made from TCR beta cDNA, and they carried unique molecular identifiers. TCRdb reprocessed the PCR reads via MiXCR and lists one record per CDR3 protein. The table shows 820,000 or so distinct CDR3 sequences, with roughly half occurring only once. These receptors lack a known antigen. The specimen sequenced was blood. These receptor sequences come from a girl between 5 and 17 years old with multiple sclerosis.

This sequence joins TRBV7-8 and TRBJ2-5; D could derive from TRBD1 or TRBD2 (5 bases each). The CDR3 sequence is 13 residues long. Germline V gene lookup returns CDR1 SGHVS and CDR2 FQNEAQ. The ends were cut back, 2 bases at V and 12 bases at J, with 16 bases in the middle. CDR3 residues: CASSLPRDVGKYF. CDR3 DNA: TGTGCCAGCAGCTTACCCCGGGACGTAGGAAAGTACTTC.

The table lists this clonotype with a few counts. This chain connects TRBV5-1 to TRBJ1-1; 8 bases fit TRBD1. The CDR3 totals 16 residues. Germline lookup yields CDR1 SGHRS and CDR2 YFSETQ. V lost 1 base, J lost 4 bases, and 9 bases stayed unmatched. The CDR3 DNA is TGCGCCAGCAGCTTGATTACAGGGGGACTTTTCACTGAAGCTTTCTTT. It translates to CASSLITGGLFTEAFF.

This chain connects TRBV20-1 to TRBJ1-5; 7 nucleotides match TRBD1. V shed 6 bases and J 0 bases; nucleotides not matched to a gene: 17. In germline, CDR1 is DFQATT, CDR2 SNEGSKA (reference sequence). The CDR3 runs 18 residues. Written as DNA, the CDR3 is TGCAGTGCCAGGGAGCGGTCACAGGGGACCTTTAGCAATCAGCCCCAGCATTTT. It is translated as CSARERSQGTFSNQPQHF.

The gene calls are TRBV6-2 or TRBV6-3 and TRBJ1-5, with D uncertain. Trimming cost V 2 bases and J 4 bases, with 9 bases left between them. This CDR3 region has 14 residues. CDR1 MNHEY and CDR2 SVGEGT come from the germline V gene. Written as DNA, the CDR3 is TGTGCCAGCAGTTACGGGCAGGATAATCAGCCCCAGCATTTT. Translating it yields CASSYGQDNQPQHF.

The sample holds many counts of this clonotype. This chain links TRBV7-6 with TRBJ2-7; 8 bases are shared with TRBD1. Germline CDR1 and CDR2: SGHVS and FNYEAQ. V lost 4 bases, J lost 0 bases, and 8 bases stayed unmatched. This CDR3 has 16 amino acids. The CDR3 reads CASSSQGARSSYEQYF. CDR3 DNA sequence: TGTGCCAGCAGCTCCCAGGGGGCGCGATCCTCCTACGAGCAGTACTTC.

This clonotype was counted only a few times. J is TRBJ1-1 and V is TRBV29-1, with D perhaps matching TRBD1 (5 bases). The germline V gene encodes CDR1 SQVTM and CDR2 ANQGSEA. The ends were cut back, 6 bases at V and 8 bases at J, with 13 bases in the middle. The CDR3 is 11 residues long. The CDR3 coding sequence is TGCAGCGTCGCTATGGGGGGGGAAGCTTTCTTT. This encodes CSVAMGGEAFF.

The rearrangement uses TRBV28 and TRBJ1-1; possible D gene TRBD1, 5 bases. The germline V gene has CDR1 MDHEN and CDR2 SYDVKM. This CDR3 comprises 14 residues. Between the trimmed V and J ends, which lost 8 bases and 1 base, there was a span of 14 bases. The CDR3, as DNA: TGTGCCAGCGGTATGTGGGGGTCGAACACTGAAGCTTTCTTT. Translating it yields CASGMWGSNTEAFF.